This T cell receptor (beta chain) stems from a study of T-cell reconstitution after alpha-beta-depleted transplantation in children. As it was prepared, the TCRbeta library received unique molecular identifiers. TCRdb redid the calling of the PCR reads with MiXCR, one entry per CDR3 protein. The table has about 830,000 distinct CDR3 sequences, under 20% seen once. CDR3 length equals 16 residues. Per the germline V gene, CDR1 is MNHNS and CDR2 is SASEGT. The V and J ends lost 3 bases and 2 bases respectively, with 16 bases between them. Study conclusions and caveats: Expanded graft clones numbering several hundred reportedly gave rise to alpha-beta T cells about two months after transplant. T-cell counts and diversity at one year post-transplant came mainly from newly produced T cells.

This clonotype was observed a few times. Its antigen is undetermined. This TCR was recovered from a male patient between 5 and 17 years old who had a stem cell transplant for acute lymphoblastic leukemia, so the T cells may come from the graft donor. The chain carries TRBV6-1 and TRBJ2-5; D is possibly TRBD1 (5 bases). The sequencing here drew on PBMCs, mostly from graft donor cells, taken 360 days after TCRalphabeta/CD19-depleted stem cell transplant. The CDR3 nucleotides read TGTGCCAGCAGTGACGGCCAGACGACAGTTCAAGAGACCCAGTACTTC. Its protein is CASSDGQTTVQETQYF.